These T cell receptor beta chains were read from a single sample in a study of blood T cell repertoires in COVID-19. The method was immunoSEQ multiplex PCR; TCRdb's version includes in-frame clones alone and lacks a portion of them. The table lists about 100,000 clones, 85% to 90% of them singletons. Sample: peripheral blood. The receptors come from a human donor in a cohort sampled during active COVID-19. Each CDR3 is given with its conserved first and last residue. D genes are given only for firm matches. The listing skips clone size in some rows; elsewhere it reads once, few, many or a size class.

J gene,D gene,V gene,clone size,CDR3 protein,CDR3 DNA
TRBJ1-5,TRBD1,TRBV6-5,.,CASSRDRNQPQHF,TGTGCCAGCAGCAGGGACAGGAACCAGCCCCAGCATTTT
TRBJ2-1,TRBD2,TRBV19,.,CASSTWTSASSYNEQFF,TGTGCCAGTAGTACTTGGACTAGCGCCAGTAGTTACAATGAGCAGTTCTTC
TRBJ2-1,.,TRBV4-1,.,CASSYRGDITYNEQFF,TGCGCCAGCAGCTACCGAGGGGACATCACCTACAATGAGCAGTTCTTC
TRBJ1-2,.,TRBV12-3/TRBV12-4,.,CASSLVFGVFF,TGTGCCAGCAGTTTAGTATTCGGGGTTTTCTTC
TRBJ1-6,.,TRBV19,few,CASSIFVSLGGVNNSPLHF,TGTGCCAGTAGTATCTTCGTTAGTCTGGGCGGGGTAAATAATTCACCCCTCCACTTT
TRBJ2-3,.,TRBV18,.,CASSRRTDTDTQYF,TGTGCCAGCTCACGCAGGACAGACACAGATACGCAGTATTTT
TRBJ2-1,TRBD1,TRBV7-8,few,CASSGDRDRGDNEQFF,TGTGCCAGCAGCGGCGACCGGGACAGGGGAGACAATGAGCAGTTCTTC
TRBJ1-1,.,TRBV24-1,few,CATSDFGVNTEAFF,TGTGCCACCAGTGATTTCGGTGTGAACACTGAAGCTTTCTTT
TRBJ2-5,TRBD1,TRBV5-5,.,CASSRKRDRGITETQYF,TGTGCCAGCAGCCGTAAAAGGGACAGGGGAATCACAGAGACCCAGTACTTC
TRBJ1-2,.,TRBV9,.,CASSVNSLGGYGYTF,TGTGCCAGCAGCGTAAACTCCCTCGGAGGCTATGGCTACACCTTC
TRBJ2-6,TRBD1,TRBV7-8,.,CASSNTGAGANVLTF,TGTGCCAGCAGTAACACAGGGGCTGGGGCCAACGTCCTGACTTTC
TRBJ2-1,TRBD2,TRBV2,.,CASSDSGGSYNEQFF,TGTGCCAGCAGTGATAGCGGGGGTTCCTACAATGAGCAGTTCTTC
TRBJ1-5,.,TRBV27,.,CASSLQGSSNQPQHF,TGTGCCAGCAGTTTACAGGGAAGTAGCAATCAGCCCCAGCATTTT
TRBJ2-7,.,TRBV7-2,.,CASSSPPYGGEQYF,TGTGCCAGCAGCTCCCCCCCGTATGGAGGCGAGCAGTACTTC
TRBJ2-4,.,TRBV7-2,.,CASSLGGRNIQYF,TGTGCCAGCAGCTTAGGCGGGCGGAACATTCAGTACTTC